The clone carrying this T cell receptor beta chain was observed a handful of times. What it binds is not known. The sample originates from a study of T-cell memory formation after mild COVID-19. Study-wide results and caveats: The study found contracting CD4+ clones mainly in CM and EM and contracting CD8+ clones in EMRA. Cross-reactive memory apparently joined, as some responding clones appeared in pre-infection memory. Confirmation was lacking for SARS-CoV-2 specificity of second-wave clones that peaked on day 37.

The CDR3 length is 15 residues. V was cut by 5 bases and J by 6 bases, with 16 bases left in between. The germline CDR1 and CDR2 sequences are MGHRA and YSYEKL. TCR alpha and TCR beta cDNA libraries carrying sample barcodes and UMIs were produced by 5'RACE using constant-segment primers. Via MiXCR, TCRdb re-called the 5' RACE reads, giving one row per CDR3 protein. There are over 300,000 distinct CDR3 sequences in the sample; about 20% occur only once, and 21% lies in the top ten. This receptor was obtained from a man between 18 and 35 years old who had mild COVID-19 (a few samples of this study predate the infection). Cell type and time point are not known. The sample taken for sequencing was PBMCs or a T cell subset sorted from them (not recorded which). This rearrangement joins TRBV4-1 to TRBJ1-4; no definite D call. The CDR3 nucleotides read TGCGCCAGCAGCTTCCGGACGGTGGGCTATGAAAAACTGTTTTTT. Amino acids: CASSFRTVGYEKLFF.